This TCR beta chain was obtained from a study of control samples from healthy donors and cancer patients. Per germline, CDR1 MGHDK and CDR2 SYGVNS. The CDR3 has 17 residues. Trimming removed 1 base at V and 9 bases at J, with 19 bases between. Libraries were prepared by immunoSEQ multiplex PCR; TCRdb keeps only in-frame clonotypes and omits some of them. Of 25,000 to 35,000 clones listed, approximately 93% were seen once; the top ten hold 5% to 7.5%. This TCR was recovered from a man aged 55 to 70 in good health. The chain is built from TRBV25-1 and TRBJ1-6; perhaps TRBD1 as D (5 bases). The sequenced sample consisted of blood. CDR3 nucleotides: TGTGCCAGCAGTGAATGGGGCAGATCAACCGGGGCTTCACCCCTCCACTTT. Translation gives CASSEWGRSTGASPLHF.